One sample yielded the 24 T cell receptor beta chains listed below, sequenced in a study of T cell repertoires in ileal Crohn's disease. Sequencing was performed with immunoSEQ multiplex PCR; in TCRdb, only in-frame clones are kept and a portion is missing. Altogether some 8,000 clones are present, roughly 80% being singletons, with the ten largest covering 6.5% to 9%. Input material: ileal tissue. The receptors were gathered from an adult with Crohn's disease.

The chain carries TRBV19 and TRBJ1-2, with 9 bases matching TRBD1. CDR3 length equals 15 residues. Germline lookup yields CDR1 LNHDA and CDR2 SQIVND (reference sequence). With V trimmed by 6 bases and J by 8 bases, 13 bases remained unmatched. CDR3 residues: CASSLEGQGIQGYTF. The DNA for the CDR3 is TGTGCCAGTAGCCTGGAGGGACAGGGTATACAGGGCTACACCTTC.

The chain's CDR3 is CASSSPGEETQYF. The CDR3 DNA is TGCGCCAGCAGCTCACCGGGGGAAGAGACCCAGTACTTC. This sequence joins TRBV5-1 and TRBJ2-5; D possibly corresponds to TRBD2 (6 bases). The CDR3 sequence is 13 residues long. V lost 3 bases and J 3 bases, leaving 9 bases between the germline ends. The V gene's germline CDR1 is SGHRS and CDR2 YFSETQ.

The genes are TRBV5-6 and TRBJ2-1; 8 nucleotides line up with TRBD2. CDR3 length equals 15 residues. From germline, CDR1 is SGHDT and CDR2 YYEEEE. The junction had 1 base not matched to a gene; V was cut back by 2 bases and J by 0 bases. CDR3: CASSFGGGSYNEQFF. The CDR3 region has the DNA TGTGCCAGCAGCTTCGGGGGGGGCTCCTACAATGAGCAGTTCTTC.

J is TRBJ2-1 and V is TRBV21-1; the D segment call TRBD2 is taken from the table without a DNA check. TRBV21-1 is recorded as a pseudogene. CDR3 size: 15 residues. The CDR3 loop reads CASRVSGGYYNEQFF. The DNA for the CDR3 is TGTGCCAGCCGGGTTAGCGGGGGGTACTACAATGAGCAGTTCTTC.

This chain joins TRBV29-1 and TRBJ2-7, with no clear D. Per germline, CDR1 SQVTM and CDR2 ANQGSEA. The CDR3 length is 13 residues. The V gene lost 0 bases and the J gene lost 3 bases, with 9 bases spanning the gap. CDR3: CSVEDGTGYEQYF. CDR3 sequence (DNA): TGCAGCGTTGAAGATGGCACGGGCTACGAGCAGTACTTC.

The genes are TRBV7-3 and TRBJ1-1; TRBD1 might be the D (5 bases). Trimming removed 1 base at V and 0 bases at J, with 12 bases between. CDR1 SGHTA and CDR2 FQGTGA come from the germline V gene. The CDR3 spans 16 residues. CDR3 coding DNA: TGTGCCAGCAGCTTAAATGGGGGGAGGGTGAACACTGAAGCTTTCTTT. Translation: CASSLNGGRVNTEAFF. Complete variable domain (other parts from reference TRBV7-3 and TRBJ1-1): GAGVSQTPSNKVTEKGKYVELRCDPISGHTALYWYRQSLGQGPEFLIYFQGTGAADDSGLPNDRFFAVRPEGSVSTLKIQRTERGDSAVYLCASSLNGGRVNTEAFFGQGTRLTVV.

The chain links TRBV6-6 to TRBJ1-5; no firm D call. Germline CDR1 reads MNHNY; CDR2 reads SVGAGI (reference sequence). The CDR3 extends over 14 amino acids. V was shortened by 5 bases and J by 5 bases, with 13 bases between the two germline ends. CDR3: CASSPGGVHQPQHF. CDR3 sequence (DNA): TGTGCCAGCAGTCCCGGCGGAGTACATCAGCCCCAGCATTTT.

This clone was picked up one time. This chain connects TRBV5-1 to TRBJ1-2, with a weak D call TRBD1 (6 bases). The length of the CDR3 is 14 residues. Trimming cost V 4 bases and J 8 bases, with 18 bases left between them. Germline CDR1 is SGHRS and CDR2 is YFSETQ. DNA of the CDR3: TGCGCCAGCAGCCCGATGACAGGAACAGGAGGCTACACCTTC. Protein product: CASSPMTGTGGYTF.

The chain couples TRBV7-8 to TRBJ2-1; D gene unclear. The CDR3 consists of 12 residues. With 8 bases removed from V and 4 bases from J, the gap between germline ends came to 9 bases. Germline CDR1 is SGHVS and CDR2 is FQNEAQ. The CDR3 DNA reads TGTGCCAGCCTCGGTGCTTACAATGAGCAGTTCTTC. Protein product: CASLGAYNEQFF.

This clone was seen a handful of times. The chain links TRBV18 to TRBJ1-2; 7 positions match TRBD1. In germline, CDR1 is KGHSH, CDR2 LQKENI. V shed 9 bases and J 3 bases; nucleotides not matched to a gene: 13. This CDR3 has 15 residues. The chain's CDR3 is CASRYPGGPDYGYTF. The CDR3 DNA follows: TGTGCCAGTCGTTACCCAGGGGGGCCGGACTATGGCTACACCTTC.

This chain links TRBV5-1 with TRBJ1-1; no firm D call. Germline-derived CDR1 and CDR2 are SGHRS and YFSETQ. Between the trimmed V and J ends, which lost 4 bases and 2 bases, there was a span of 9 bases. This CDR3 has 13 residues. CDR3 protein: CASSPGLNTEAFF. The DNA for the CDR3 is TGCGCCAGCAGCCCGGGATTAAACACTGAAGCTTTCTTT.

The J gene is TRBJ1-1, the V gene TRBV7-9, with 7 bases fitting TRBD1. Unmatched junction bases numbered 4, after V lost 5 bases and J lost 4 bases. CDR3 length: 13 residues. The V gene's germline CDR1 is SEHNR and CDR2 FQNEAQ (reference sequence). CDR3 loop: CASSTQGGTEAFF. CDR3 bases: TGTGCCAGCAGCACCCAGGGGGGCACTGAAGCTTTCTTT.

The chain couples TRBV5-6 to TRBJ2-3, with TRBD1 matching over 9 bases. The CDR3 has 16 residues. Germline CDR1 is SGHDT and CDR2 is YYEEEE. V lost 3 bases and J lost 3; bases outside the gene matches: 8. The CDR3, as DNA: TGTGCCAGCAGCTCGCGGGACAGGGAGGTGACAGATACGCAGTATTTT. It translates to CASSSRDREVTDTQYF.

This clone was counted a few times. The V and J genes are TRBV6-5 and TRBJ2-1; D is perhaps TRBD2 (6 bases). The CDR3 sequence is 14 residues long. Trimming stripped 2 bases from V and 4 bases from J, with 9 bases between. Germline V CDR1 and CDR2: MNHEY, SVGAGI. CDR3: CASSYRDSYNEQFF. CDR3 nucleotide sequence: TGTGCCAGCAGTTACCGGGACTCTTACAATGAGCAGTTCTTC.

This rearrangement joins TRBV7-9 to TRBJ2-5, with 11 bases that match TRBD2. The V gene's germline CDR1 is SEHNR and CDR2 FQNEAQ (reference sequence). The CDR3 length is 14 residues. With V trimmed by 5 bases and J by 7 bases, 6 bases remained unmatched. Here the CDR3 DNA reads TGTGCCAGCAGCCCGGGGACTAGCGGCGGGACCCAGTACTTC. Translating it yields CASSPGTSGGTQYF.

This clone was seen a single time. V is TRBV6-1 and J is TRBJ1-2; 7 bases line up with TRBD1. The CDR3 covers 13 residues. The trim removed 2 bases at V and 3 bases at J, leaving 0 bases unmatched. Germline-derived CDR1 and CDR2 are MNHNS and SASEGT. The CDR3 DNA reads TGTGCCAGCAGTGAACAGGGGGACTATGGCTACACCTTC. Residues: CASSEQGDYGYTF.

The chain uses TRBV4-3 and TRBJ1-2, with D perhaps TRBD1 (5 bases). The V end lost 4 bases, the J end lost 4 bases, and 16 bases lay between the germline ends. CDR1 is LGHNA and CDR2 is YSLEER in the germline V gene. This CDR3 comprises 15 residues. CDR3 sequence: CASSRLPGVFYGYTF. The CDR3 DNA reads as TGCGCCAGCAGCCGTCTACCGGGGGTTTTCTATGGCTACACCTTC.

The chain is built from TRBV29-1 and TRBJ2-1; 9 bases align to TRBD2. The CDR3 length is 14 residues. CDR1 and CDR2 from the germline V gene are SQVTM and ANQGSEA. Trimming cost V 4 bases and J 5 bases; bases outside gene matches: 6. The CDR3, as DNA: TGCAGCGTTGGTGAGCGGGGGGCCCACAATGAGCAGTTCTTC. This gives the protein CSVGERGAHNEQFF.

This clone has more than one count but fewer than ten. V usage is TRBV4-1 and J usage is TRBJ1-1; unclear D gene. V was clipped by 0 bases and J by 0 bases, with 14 bases between them. Germline values: CDR1 MGHRA, CDR2 YSYEKL. CDR3 length: 17 residues. The CDR3 spells CASSQDAAQAVNTEAFF. CDR3 bases: TGCGCCAGCAGCCAAGATGCCGCCCAGGCAGTGAACACTGAAGCTTTCTTT.

The chain recombines TRBV4-1 with TRBJ2-7; D remains ambiguous. This CDR3 has 16 residues. Germline V CDR1 and CDR2: MGHRA, YSYEKL. The ends were cut back, 0 bases at V and 6 bases at J, with 18 bases in the middle. CDR3 DNA sequence: TGCGCCAGCAGCCAAGATCTGTCCCCCCGTCACGGCGAGCAGTACTTC. Its translation: CASSQDLSPRHGEQYF.

In this sample, this clone turned up once. The genes are TRBV12-5 and TRBJ1-2, with TRBD1 matching 10 bases. CDR3 size: 14 residues. Germline V lookup: CDR1 LGHNT, CDR2 FRNRAP. The J segment lost 4 bases and the V segment lost 4 bases, leaving 3 bases of the junction unmatched. CDR3 residues: CASGSGTGVYGYTF. The CDR3 bases are TGTGCTAGTGGTTCCGGGACAGGGGTCTATGGCTACACCTTC. Based on the CDR3 plus reference TRBV12-5 and TRBJ1-2, the full variable domain is DARVTQTPRHKVTEMGQEVTMRCQPILGHNTVFWYRQTMMQGLELLAYFRNRAPLDDSGMPKDRFSAEMPDATLATLKIQPSEPRDSAVYFCASGSGTGVYGYTFGSGTRLTVV.

V usage is TRBV4-1 and J usage is TRBJ1-3; a weak D match, TRBD1 (6 bases). The CDR3 runs to 15 residues. Germline V gene lookup returns CDR1 MGHRA and CDR2 YSYEKL. V lost 5 bases to trimming and J lost 0 bases, with 11 bases between them. This CDR3 is CASSKGHLSGNTIYF. The CDR3 DNA reads TGCGCCAGCAGCAAGGGACACCTCTCTGGAAACACCATATATTTT.

The chain links TRBV7-8 to TRBJ1-6; D is unresolved. The CDR3 covers 14 residues. Germline V gene sequence: CDR1 SGHVS, CDR2 FQNEAQ. V was pared by 1 base and J by 7 bases, with 8 bases between. The CDR3 nucleotides read TGTGCCAGCAGCTTAGTTGGAGGGAATTCACCCCTCCACTTT. As protein: CASSLVGGNSPLHF. The full variable domain, its missing parts supplied by reference TRBV7-8 and TRBJ1-6, is GAGVSQSPRYKVAKRGQDVALRCDPISGHVSLFWYQQALGQGPEFLTYFQNEAQLDKSGLPSDRFFAERPEGSVSTLKIQRTQQEDSAVYLCASSLVGGNSPLHFGNGTRLTVT.

The gene calls are TRBV9 and TRBJ2-3; 9 nucleotides agree with TRBD1. The length of the CDR3 is 15 residues. Per the germline V gene, CDR1 is SGDLS and CDR2 is YYNGEE. Losses at the gene ends were 10 bases for V and 8 bases for J; bases not matched to a gene: 17. The DNA for the CDR3 is TGTGCCCGTCCGGGACAGGGCCTTCGTATGGGTACGCAGTATTTT. Residues: CARPGQGLRMGTQYF.